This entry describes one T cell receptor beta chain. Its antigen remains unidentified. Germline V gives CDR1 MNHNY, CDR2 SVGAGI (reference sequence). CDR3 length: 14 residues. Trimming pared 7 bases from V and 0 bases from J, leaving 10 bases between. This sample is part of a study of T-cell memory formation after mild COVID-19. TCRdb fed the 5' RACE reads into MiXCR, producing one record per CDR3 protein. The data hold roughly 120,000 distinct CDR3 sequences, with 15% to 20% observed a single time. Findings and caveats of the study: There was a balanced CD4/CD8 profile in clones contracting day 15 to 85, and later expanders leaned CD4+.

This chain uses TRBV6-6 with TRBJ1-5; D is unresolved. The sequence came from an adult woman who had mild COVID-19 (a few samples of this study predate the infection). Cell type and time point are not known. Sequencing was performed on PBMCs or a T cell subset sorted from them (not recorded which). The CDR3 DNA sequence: TGTGCCAGCATGGGAGGTTATAGCAATCAGCCCCAGCATTTT. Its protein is CASMGGYSNQPQHF.